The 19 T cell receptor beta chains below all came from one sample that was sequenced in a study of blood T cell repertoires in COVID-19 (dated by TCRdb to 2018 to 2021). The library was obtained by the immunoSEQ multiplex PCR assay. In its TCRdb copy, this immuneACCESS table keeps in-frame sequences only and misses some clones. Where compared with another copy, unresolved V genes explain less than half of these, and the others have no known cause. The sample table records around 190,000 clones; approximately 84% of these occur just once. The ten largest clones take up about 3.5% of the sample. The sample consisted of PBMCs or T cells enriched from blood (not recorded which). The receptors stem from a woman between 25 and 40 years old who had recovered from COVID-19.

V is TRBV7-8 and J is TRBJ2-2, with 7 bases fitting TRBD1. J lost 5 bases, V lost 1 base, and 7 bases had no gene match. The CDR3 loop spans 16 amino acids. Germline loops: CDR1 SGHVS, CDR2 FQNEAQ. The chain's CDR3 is CASSLGQGKLTGELFF. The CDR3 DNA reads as TGTGCCAGCAGCTTAGGACAGGGTAAACTGACCGGGGAGCTGTTTTTT. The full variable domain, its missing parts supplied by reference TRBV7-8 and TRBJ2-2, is GAGVSQSPRYKVAKRGQDVALRCDPISGHVSLFWYQQALGQGPEFLTYFQNEAQLDKSGLPSDRFFAERPEGSVSTLKIQRTQQEDSAVYLCASSLGQGKLTGELFFGEGSRLTVL.

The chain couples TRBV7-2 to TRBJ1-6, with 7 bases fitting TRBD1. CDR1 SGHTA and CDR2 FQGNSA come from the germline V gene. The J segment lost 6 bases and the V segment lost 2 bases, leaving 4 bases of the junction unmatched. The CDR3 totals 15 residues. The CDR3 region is CASSLRGGRNSPLHF. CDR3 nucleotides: TGTGCCAGCAGCTTACGAGGGGGCCGTAATTCACCCCTCCACTTT.

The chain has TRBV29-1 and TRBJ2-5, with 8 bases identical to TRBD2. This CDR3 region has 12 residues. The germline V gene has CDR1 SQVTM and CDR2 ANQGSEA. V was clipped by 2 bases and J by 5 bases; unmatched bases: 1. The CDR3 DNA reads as TGCAGCGTTGAACGGGAGGGGGAGACCCAGTACTTC. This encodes CSVEREGETQYF.

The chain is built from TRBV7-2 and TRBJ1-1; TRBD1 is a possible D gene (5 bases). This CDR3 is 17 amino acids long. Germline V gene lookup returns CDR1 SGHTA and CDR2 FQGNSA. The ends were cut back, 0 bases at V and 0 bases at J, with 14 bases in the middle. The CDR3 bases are TGTGCCAGCAGCTTAGCGTCCCAGGTAGGGGTGAACACTGAAGCTTTCTTT. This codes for CASSLASQVGVNTEAFF.

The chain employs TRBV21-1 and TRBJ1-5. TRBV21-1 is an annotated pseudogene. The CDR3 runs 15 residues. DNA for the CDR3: TGTGCCAGCAGCAAAGCGCTATTCAGCAATCAGCCCCAGCATTTT. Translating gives CASSKALFSNQPQHF.

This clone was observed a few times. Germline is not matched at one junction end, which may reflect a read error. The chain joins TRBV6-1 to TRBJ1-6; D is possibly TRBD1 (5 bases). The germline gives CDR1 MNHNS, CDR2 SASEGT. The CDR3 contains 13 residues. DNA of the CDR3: TGTGCCAGCCGTGACAGTTATAATTCACCCCTCCACTTT. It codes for CASRDSYNSPLHF.

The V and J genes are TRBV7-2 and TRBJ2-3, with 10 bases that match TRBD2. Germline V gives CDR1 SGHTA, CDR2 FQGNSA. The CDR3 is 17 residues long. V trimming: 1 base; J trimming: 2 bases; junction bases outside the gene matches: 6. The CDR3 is CASSLVSSGGITDTQYF. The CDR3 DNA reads TGTGCCAGCAGCTTAGTTTCTAGCGGGGGTATCACAGATACGCAGTATTTT. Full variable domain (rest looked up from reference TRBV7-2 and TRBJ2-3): GAGVSQSPSNKVTEKGKDVELRCDPISGHTALYWYRQSLGQGLEFLIYFQGNSAPDKSGLPSDRFSAERTGGSVSTLTIQRTQQEDSAVYLCASSLVSSGGITDTQYFGPGTRLTVL.

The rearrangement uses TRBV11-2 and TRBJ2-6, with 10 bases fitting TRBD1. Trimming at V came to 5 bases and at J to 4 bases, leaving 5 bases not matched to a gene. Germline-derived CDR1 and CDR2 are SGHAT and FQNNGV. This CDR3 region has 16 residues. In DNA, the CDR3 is TGTGCCAGCAGCCGGACAGGGGGATCCGGGGCCAACGTCCTGACTTTC. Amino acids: CASSRTGGSGANVLTF.

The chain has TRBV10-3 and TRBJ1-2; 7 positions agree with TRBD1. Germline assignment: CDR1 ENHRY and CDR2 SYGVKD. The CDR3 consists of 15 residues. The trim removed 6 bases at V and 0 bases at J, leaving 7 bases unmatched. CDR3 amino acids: CAISGQVIANYGYTF. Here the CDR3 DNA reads TGTGCCATCAGCGGACAGGTGATAGCTAACTATGGCTACACCTTC.

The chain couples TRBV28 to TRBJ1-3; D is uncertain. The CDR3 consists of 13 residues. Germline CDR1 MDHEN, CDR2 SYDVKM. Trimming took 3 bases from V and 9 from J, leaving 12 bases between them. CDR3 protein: CASSFSVPGTIYF. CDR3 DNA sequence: TGTGCCAGCAGTTTTTCAGTGCCGGGCACCATATATTTT.

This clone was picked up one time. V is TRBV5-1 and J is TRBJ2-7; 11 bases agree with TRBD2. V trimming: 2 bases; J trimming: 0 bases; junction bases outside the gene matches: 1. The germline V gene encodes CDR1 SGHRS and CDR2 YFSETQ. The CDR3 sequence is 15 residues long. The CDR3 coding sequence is TGCGCCAGCAGCTTACTAGCGGGAGCCTCCTACGAGCAGTACTTC. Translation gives CASSLLAGASYEQYF.

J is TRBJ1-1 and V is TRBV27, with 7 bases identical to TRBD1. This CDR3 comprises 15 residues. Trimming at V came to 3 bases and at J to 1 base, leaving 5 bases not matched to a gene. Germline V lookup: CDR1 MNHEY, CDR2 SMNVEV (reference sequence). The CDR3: CASSFRQGRNTEAFF. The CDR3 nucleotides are TGTGCCAGCAGTTTTCGACAGGGAAGGAACACTGAAGCTTTCTTT.

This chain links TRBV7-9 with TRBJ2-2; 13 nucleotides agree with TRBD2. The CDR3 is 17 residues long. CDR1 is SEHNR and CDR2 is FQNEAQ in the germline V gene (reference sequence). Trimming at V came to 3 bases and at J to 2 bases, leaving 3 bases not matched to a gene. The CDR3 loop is CASSFGTSGANTGELFF. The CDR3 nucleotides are TGTGCCAGCAGCTTCGGGACTAGCGGGGCCAACACCGGGGAGCTGTTTTTT.

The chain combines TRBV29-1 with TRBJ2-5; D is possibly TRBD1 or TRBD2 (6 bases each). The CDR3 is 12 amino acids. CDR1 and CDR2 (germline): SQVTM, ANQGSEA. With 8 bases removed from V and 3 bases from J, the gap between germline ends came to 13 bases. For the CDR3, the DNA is TGCAGCACAGGCGGGACAAAAGAGACCCAGTACTTC. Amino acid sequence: CSTGGTKETQYF.

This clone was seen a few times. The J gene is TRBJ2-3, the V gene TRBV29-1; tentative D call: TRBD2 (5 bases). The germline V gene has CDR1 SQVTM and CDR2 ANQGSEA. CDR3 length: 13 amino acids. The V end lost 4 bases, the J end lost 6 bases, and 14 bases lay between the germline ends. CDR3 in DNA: TGCAGCGTTGGAGGACTGTCTGGGGATACGCAGTATTTT. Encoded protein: CSVGGLSGDTQYF.

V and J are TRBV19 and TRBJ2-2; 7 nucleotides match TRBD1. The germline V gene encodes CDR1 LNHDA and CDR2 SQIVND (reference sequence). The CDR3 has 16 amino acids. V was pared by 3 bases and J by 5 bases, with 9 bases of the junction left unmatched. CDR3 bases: TGTGCCAGTAGTATTGGGGGCAGGGGGAAAACCGGGGAGCTGTTTTTT. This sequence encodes CASSIGGRGKTGELFF.

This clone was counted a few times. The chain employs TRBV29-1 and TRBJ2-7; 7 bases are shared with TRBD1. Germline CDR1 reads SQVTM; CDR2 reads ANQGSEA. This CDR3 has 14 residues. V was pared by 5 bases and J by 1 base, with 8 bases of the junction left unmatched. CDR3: CSVTRTGRSYEQYF. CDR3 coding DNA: TGCAGCGTTACCCGGACAGGTAGATCCTACGAGCAGTACTTC.

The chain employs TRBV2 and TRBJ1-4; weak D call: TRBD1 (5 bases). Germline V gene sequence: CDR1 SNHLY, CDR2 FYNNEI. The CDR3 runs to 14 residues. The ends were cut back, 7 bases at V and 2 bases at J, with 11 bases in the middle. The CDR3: CASIPGGTNEKLFF. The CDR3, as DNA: TGTGCCAGCATCCCGGGGGGGACTAATGAAAAACTGTTTTTT.

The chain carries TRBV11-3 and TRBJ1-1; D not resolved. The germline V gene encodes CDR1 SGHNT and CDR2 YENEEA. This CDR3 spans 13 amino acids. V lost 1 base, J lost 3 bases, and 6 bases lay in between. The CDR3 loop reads CASSLVDDTEAFF. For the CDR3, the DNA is TGTGCCAGCAGCTTAGTAGATGACACTGAAGCTTTCTTT.